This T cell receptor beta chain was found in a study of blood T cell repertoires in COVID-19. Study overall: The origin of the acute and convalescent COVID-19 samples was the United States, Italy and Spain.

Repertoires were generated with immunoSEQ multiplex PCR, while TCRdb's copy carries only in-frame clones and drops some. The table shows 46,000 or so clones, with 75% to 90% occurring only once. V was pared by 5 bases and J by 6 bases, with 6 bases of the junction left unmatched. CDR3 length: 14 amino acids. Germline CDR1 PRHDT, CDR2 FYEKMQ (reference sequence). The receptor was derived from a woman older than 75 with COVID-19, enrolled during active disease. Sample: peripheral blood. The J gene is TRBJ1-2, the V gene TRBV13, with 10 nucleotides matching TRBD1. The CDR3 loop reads CASSGEDRGDGYTF. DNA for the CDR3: TGTGCCAGCAGCGGAGAGGACAGGGGGGATGGCTACACCTTC. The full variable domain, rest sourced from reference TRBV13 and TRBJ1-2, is AAGVIQSPRHLIKEKRETATLKCYPIPRHDTVYWYQQGPGQDPQFLISFYEKMQSDKGSIPDRFSAQQFSDYHSELNMSSLELGDSALYFCASSGEDRGDGYTFGSGTRLTVV.